Described below is a single T cell receptor beta chain sequence and its context. Its antigen is currently not known. No much larger clone is present one base from it, and per-base qualities are unavailable. The CDR3 regions of human TCRbeta chains were subjected to immunosequencing. The authors processed their data as follows. TCRs in the repertoires were matched against a reference library of SARS-CoV-2-specific TCRs that had been generated with the MIRA antigen-specificity platform. Breadth meant the fraction of unique TCRs that were SARS-CoV-2-associated, whereas depth meant the fraction of total T cells that were SARS-CoV-2-associated. Each spike-specific TCR was assigned to its reactive spike region and to a CD4 or CD8 class using the MIRA data. Log10-transformed breadth and depth values were compared by one-way ANOVA with Sidak's multiple comparisons tests. The immuneACCESS repertoire file appears here via TCRdb, limited to in-frame rearrangements. These files lack a portion of the clones; in checked studies, under half of the deficit traces to unresolved V genes, and the cause of the others is not known. V, J and clone size derive from that table, while D and trimming were established from the DNA sequence. The sample has about 97,000 clones on record, around 82% of them singletons. More than 15% of the sample is held by the ten biggest clonotypes.

V and J are trimmed by 3 bases and 2 bases, and the gene matches miss 15 bases of the junction. CDR1 SGDLS and CDR2 YYNGEE were looked up in the germline V gene. Counted from cysteine to phenylalanine, this CDR3 has 18 amino acids. Only CDR3 DNA is held: 54 bases, read in frame from base 1. The record originates from a study of T cell responses to AZD1222 COVID-19 vaccine (dated by TCRdb to the early 2020s). In terms of the full investigation: Because spike-specific TCR depth and breadth did not differ between the two schedules, AZD1222 recipients who got a second dose at roughly 4 weeks were pooled with those who got a second dose at roughly 12 weeks. A total of approximately 240 trial participants underwent TCR sequencing, of whom around 200 received two doses of AZD1222 and about 25 received two doses of the MenACWY control vaccine. Enrollment into the trials was organized by age into subgroups of 18-55, 56-69 and 70-plus years, and those subgroups contained 148, 28 and 57 TCR-sequenced participants, respectively.

The time point label here, explained by the study, means: baseline before first vaccination. Vaccinee samples were obtained from the UK trials COV001 and COV002, which included a single-blind randomized controlled phase 2/3 trial of AZD1222 (ChAdOx1 nCoV-19) in healthy adults. Trial participant PBMC samples were collected at day 0 and day 28 after the second dose for TCRbeta chain sequencing. The research as a whole found: In the small 56-69-year group, the increase in depth fell short of significance, most likely because of low power. Spike-specific TCR breadth and depth rose significantly after two AZD1222 doses compared with day 0 and with MenACWY recipients. The whole spike protein was spanned by vaccine-associated CD4 TCRs, and dominant responses were seen in regions 160-218 and 743-854. No day 14 peak-response samples were available, so repertoires were characterized only after the peak T cell response. Only a handful of AZD1222 recipients were SARS-CoV-2 seropositive at baseline, limiting conclusions about previously exposed vaccinees. Reportedly, close to half of the unique spike-specific TCRs recognized epitopes lying outside the regions that are mutated in the B.1.351 and B.1.1.7 variants. Participants were mostly white British, with more females than males. The authors suggested clonal diversity may have been underestimated.

Specimen: peripheral blood, collected on day 0 of AZD1222 vaccination. This TCR was recovered from an adult in good health. The chain couples TRBV9 to TRBJ2-3, with TRBD2 matching 7 junction bases. The CDR3 reads as follows: CASSGPNNLGRNTDTQYF. The nucleotide sequence reads as follows: TGTGCCAGCAGCGGACCCAATAATCTCGGGAGGAACACAGATACGCAGTATTTT.